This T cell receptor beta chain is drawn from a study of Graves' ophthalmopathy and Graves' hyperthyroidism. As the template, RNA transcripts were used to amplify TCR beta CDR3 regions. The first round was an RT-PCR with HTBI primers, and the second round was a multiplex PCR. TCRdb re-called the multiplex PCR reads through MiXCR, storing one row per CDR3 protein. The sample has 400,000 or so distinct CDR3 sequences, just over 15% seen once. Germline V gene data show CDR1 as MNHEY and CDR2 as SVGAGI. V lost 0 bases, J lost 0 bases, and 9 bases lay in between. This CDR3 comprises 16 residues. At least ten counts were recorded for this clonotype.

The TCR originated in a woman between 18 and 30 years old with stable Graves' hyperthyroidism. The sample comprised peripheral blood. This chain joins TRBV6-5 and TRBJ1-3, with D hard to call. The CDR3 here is CASSYSGALSGNTIYF. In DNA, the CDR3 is TGTGCCAGCAGTTACTCTGGCGCACTCTCTGGAAACACCATATATTTT.